This T cell receptor beta chain was captured by sequencing in a study of control samples from healthy donors and cancer patients. Trimming left V 6 bases short and J 5 bases short, with 13 bases between. The CDR3 loop spans 13 amino acids. The germline CDR1 and CDR2 sequences are SNHLY and FYNNEI. This clone turned up a few times. Data came from immunoSEQ multiplex PCR; TCRdb stores just in-frame clones and leaves some out. The sample holds around 100,000 clones; about 86% are singletons and the top ten take 11% to 15%. The material sequenced was blood. The clonotype was recovered from a man aged 25-40 years in good health. The chain carries TRBV2 and TRBJ1-1; maybe TRBD1 (5 bases). This CDR3 reads CASRVKTGTEAFF. The CDR3 DNA reads as TGTGCCAGCAGGGTAAAAACAGGAACTGAAGCTTTCTTT.